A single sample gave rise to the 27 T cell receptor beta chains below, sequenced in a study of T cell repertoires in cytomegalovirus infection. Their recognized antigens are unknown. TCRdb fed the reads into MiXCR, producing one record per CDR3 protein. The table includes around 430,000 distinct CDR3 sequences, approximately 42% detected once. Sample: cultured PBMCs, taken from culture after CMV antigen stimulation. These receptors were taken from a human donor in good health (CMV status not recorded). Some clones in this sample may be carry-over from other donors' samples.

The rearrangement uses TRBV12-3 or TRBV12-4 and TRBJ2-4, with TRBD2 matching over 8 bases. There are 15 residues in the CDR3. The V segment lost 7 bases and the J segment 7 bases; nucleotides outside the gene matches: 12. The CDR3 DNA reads TGTGCCAGCACCGCAGACGGGAGGGCCTTGAACATTCAGTACTTC. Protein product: CASTADGRALNIQYF.

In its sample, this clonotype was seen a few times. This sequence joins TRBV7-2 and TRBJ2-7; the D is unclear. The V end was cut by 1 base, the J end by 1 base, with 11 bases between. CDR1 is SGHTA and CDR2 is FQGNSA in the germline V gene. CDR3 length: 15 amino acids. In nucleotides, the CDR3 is TGTGCCAGCAGCTTAGTTGTGACGCCTTCCTACGAGCAGTACTTC. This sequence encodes CASSLVVTPSYEQYF.

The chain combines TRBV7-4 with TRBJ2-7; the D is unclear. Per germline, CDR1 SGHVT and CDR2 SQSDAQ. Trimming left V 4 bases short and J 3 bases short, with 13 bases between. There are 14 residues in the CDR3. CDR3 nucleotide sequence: TGTGCCAGCAGCTACAGCCCCGAGAGCTACGAGCAGTACTTC. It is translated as CASSYSPESYEQYF. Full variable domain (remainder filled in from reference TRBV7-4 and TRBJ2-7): GAGVSQSPRYKVAKRGRDVALRCDSISGHVTLYWYRQTLGQGSEVLTYSQSDAQRDKSGRPSGRFSAERPERSVSTLKIQRTEQGDSAVYLCASSYSPESYEQYFGPGTRLTVT.

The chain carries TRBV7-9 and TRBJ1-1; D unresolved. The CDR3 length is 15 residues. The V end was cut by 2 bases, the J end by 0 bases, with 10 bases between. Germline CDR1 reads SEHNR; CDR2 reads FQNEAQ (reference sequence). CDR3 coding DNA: TGTGCCAGCAGCTTATTTGGTAATATGAACACTGAAGCTTTCTTT. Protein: CASSLFGNMNTEAFF.

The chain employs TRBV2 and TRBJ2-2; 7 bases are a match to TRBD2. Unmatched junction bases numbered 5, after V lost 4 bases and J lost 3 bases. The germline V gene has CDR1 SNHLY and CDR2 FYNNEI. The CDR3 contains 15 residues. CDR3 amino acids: CASSVQGGDTGELFF. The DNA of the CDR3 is TGTGCCAGCAGTGTCCAGGGAGGGGACACCGGGGAGCTGTTTTTT.

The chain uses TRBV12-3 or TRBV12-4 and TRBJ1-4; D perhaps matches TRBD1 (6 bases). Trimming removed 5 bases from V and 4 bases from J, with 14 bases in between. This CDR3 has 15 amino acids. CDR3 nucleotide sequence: TGTGCCAGCAGTCCCCGGACAGCCATTAATGAAAAACTGTTTTTT. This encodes CASSPRTAINEKLFF.

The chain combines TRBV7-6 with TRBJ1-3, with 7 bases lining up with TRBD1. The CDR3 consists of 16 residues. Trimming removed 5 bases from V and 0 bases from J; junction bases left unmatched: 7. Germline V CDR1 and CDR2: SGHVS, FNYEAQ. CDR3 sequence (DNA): TGTGCCAGCAGCCAAGGACAGGCGCTCTCTGGAAACACCATATATTTT. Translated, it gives CASSQGQALSGNTIYF.

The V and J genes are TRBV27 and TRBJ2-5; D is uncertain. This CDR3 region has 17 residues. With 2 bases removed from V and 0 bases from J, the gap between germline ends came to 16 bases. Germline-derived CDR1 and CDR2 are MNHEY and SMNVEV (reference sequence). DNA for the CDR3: TGTGCCAGCAGTTTACGTTTTTTGGCGGCGGACCAAGAGACCCAGTACTTC. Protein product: CASSLRFLAADQETQYF.

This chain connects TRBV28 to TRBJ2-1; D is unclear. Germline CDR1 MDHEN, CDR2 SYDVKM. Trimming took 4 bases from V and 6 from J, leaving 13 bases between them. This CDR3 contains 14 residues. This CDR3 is CASSSVSLGNEQFF. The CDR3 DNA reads TGTGCCAGCAGTTCGGTCAGTCTCGGCAATGAGCAGTTCTTC.

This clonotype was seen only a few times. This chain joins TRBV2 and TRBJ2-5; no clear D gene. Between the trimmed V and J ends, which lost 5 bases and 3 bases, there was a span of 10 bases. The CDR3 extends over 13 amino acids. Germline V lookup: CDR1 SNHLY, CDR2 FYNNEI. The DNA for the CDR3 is TGTGCCAGCAGTATGGCAGGAGAAGAGACCCAGTACTTC. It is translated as CASSMAGEETQYF.

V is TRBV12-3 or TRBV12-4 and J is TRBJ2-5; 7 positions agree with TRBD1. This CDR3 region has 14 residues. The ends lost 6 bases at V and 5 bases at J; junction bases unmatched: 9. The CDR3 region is CASSRGGAEETQYF. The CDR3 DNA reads TGTGCCAGCAGCAGAGGGGGCGCGGAGGAGACCCAGTACTTC.

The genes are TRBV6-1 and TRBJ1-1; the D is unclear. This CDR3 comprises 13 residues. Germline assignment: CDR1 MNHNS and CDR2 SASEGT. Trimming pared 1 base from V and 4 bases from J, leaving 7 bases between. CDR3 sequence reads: CASSEVAGTEAFF. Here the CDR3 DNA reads TGTGCCAGCAGTGAAGTGGCGGGCACTGAAGCTTTCTTT.

The CDR3 loop is CASSYPSSGGINTEAFF. CDR3 nucleotide sequence: TGTGCCAGCAGTTACCCGTCCTCGGGGGGTATAAACACTGAAGCTTTCTTT. The chain recombines TRBV6-6 with TRBJ1-1, with D perhaps TRBD1 (5 bases). This CDR3 is 17 amino acids long. Germline V gene sequence: CDR1 MNHNY, CDR2 SVGAGI (reference sequence). V lost 2 bases and J lost 2, with 18 bases in between.

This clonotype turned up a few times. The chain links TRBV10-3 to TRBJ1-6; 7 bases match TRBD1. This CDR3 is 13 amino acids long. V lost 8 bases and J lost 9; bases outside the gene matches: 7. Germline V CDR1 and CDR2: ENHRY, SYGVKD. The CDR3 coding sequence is TGTGCCATCGCGACAGGGAGAAGTTCACCCCTCCACTTT. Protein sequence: CAIATGRSSPLHF.

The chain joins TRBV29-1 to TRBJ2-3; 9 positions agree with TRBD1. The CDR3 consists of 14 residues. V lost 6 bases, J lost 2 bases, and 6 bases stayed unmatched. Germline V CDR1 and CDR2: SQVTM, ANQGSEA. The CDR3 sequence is CSVNRGLNTDTQYF. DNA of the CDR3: TGCAGCGTGAACAGGGGGCTGAACACAGATACGCAGTATTTT.

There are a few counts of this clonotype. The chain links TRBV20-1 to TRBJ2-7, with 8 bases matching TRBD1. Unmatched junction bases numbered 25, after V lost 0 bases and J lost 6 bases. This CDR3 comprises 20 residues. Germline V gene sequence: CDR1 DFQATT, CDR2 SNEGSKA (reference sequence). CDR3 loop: CSARDLFTAAGGYRAPEQYF. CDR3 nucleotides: TGCAGTGCTAGAGATCTTTTTACCGCGGCAGGGGGCTACCGGGCGCCCGAGCAGTACTTC.

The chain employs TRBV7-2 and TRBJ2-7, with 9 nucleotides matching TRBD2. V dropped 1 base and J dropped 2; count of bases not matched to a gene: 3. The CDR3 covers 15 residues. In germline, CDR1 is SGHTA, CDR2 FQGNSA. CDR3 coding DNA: TGTGCCAGCAGCTTAGATCCTAGCGGGGCCTACGAGCAGTACTTC. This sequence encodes CASSLDPSGAYEQYF.

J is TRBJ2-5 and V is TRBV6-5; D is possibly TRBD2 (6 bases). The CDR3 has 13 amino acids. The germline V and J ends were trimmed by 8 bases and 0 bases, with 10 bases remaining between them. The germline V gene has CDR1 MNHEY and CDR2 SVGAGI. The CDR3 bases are TGTGCCAGCGGGGGGACTTACCAAGAGACCCAGTACTTC. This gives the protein CASGGTYQETQYF.

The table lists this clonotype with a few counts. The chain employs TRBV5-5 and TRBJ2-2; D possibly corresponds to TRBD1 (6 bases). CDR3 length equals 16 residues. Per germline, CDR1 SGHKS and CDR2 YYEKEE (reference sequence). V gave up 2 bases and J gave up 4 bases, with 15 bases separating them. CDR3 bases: TGTGCCAGCAGCTTTTCCGGGACAAGAAGCACCGGGGAGCTGTTTTTT. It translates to CASSFSGTRSTGELFF.

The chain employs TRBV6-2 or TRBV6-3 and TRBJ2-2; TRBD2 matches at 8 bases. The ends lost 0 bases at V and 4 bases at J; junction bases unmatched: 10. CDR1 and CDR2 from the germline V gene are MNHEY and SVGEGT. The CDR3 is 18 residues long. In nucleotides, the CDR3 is TGTGCCAGCAGTTACTCCTATAGCGGGAATAAGATCACCGGGGAGCTGTTTTTT. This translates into CASSYSYSGNKITGELFF.

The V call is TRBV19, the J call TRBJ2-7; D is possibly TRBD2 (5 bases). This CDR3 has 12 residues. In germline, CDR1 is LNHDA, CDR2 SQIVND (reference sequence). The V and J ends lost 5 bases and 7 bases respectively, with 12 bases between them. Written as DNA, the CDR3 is TGTGCCAGTAGTTCGGCCTCGGGGGAGCAGTACTTC. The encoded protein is CASSSASGEQYF. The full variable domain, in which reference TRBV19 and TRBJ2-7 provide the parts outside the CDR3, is DGGITQSPKYLFRKEGQNVTLSCEQNLNHDAMYWYRQDPGQGLRLIYYSQIVNDFQKGDIAEGYSVSREKKESFPLTVTSAQKNPTAFYLCASSSASGEQYFGPGTRLTVT.

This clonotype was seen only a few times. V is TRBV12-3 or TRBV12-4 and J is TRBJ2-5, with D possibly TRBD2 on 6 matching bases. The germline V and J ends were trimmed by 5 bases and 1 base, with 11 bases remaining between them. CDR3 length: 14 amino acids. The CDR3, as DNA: TGTGCCAGCAGTCCCGGGGACTTCCAAGAGACCCAGTACTTC. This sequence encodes CASSPGDFQETQYF.

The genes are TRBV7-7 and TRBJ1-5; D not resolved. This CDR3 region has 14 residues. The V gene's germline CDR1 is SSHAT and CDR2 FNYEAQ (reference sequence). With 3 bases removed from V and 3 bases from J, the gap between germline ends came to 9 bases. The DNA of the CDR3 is TGTGCCAGCAGCTTTCAACGGCTCAATCAGCCCCAGCATTTT. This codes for CASSFQRLNQPQHF.

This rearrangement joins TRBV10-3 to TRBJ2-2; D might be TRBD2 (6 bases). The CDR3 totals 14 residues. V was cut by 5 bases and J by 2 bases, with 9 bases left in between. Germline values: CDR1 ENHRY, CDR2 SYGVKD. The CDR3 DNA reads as TGTGCCATCAGTTGGGGGGATAACACCGGGGAGCTGTTTTTT. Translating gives CAISWGDNTGELFF.

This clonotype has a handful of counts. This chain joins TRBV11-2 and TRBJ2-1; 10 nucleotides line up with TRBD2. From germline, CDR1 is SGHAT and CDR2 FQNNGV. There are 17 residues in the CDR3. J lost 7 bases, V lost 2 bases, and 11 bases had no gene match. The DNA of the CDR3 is TGTGCCAGCAGCTTAACCCTCAGCGGGGGGGGGAGTAATGAGCAGTTCTTC. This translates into CASSLTLSGGGSNEQFF.

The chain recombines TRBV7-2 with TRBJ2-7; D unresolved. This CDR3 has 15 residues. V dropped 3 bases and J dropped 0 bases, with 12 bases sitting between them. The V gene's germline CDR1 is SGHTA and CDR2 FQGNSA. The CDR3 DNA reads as TGTGCCAGCAGCTTTGGGATTTCAGTCTCCTACGAGCAGTACTTC. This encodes CASSFGISVSYEQYF. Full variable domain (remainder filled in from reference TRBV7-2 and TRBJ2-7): GAGVSQSPSNKVTEKGKDVELRCDPISGHTALYWYRQSLGQGLEFLIYFQGNSAPDKSGLPSDRFSAERTGGSVSTLTIQRTQQEDSAVYLCASSFGISVSYEQYFGPGTRLTVT.

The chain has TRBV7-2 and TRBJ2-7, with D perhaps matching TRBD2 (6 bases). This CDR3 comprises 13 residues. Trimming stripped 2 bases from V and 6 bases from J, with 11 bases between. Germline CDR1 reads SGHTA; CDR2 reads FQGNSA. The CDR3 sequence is CASSLSVGSEQYF. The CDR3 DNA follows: TGTGCCAGCAGCTTATCTGTCGGGAGCGAGCAGTACTTC. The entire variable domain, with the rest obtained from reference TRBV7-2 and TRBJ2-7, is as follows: GAGVSQSPSNKVTEKGKDVELRCDPISGHTALYWYRQSLGQGLEFLIYFQGNSAPDKSGLPSDRFSAERTGGSVSTLTIQRTQQEDSAVYLCASSLSVGSEQYFGPGTRLTVT.